The 32 T cell receptor beta chains listed next were all sequenced from one sample in a study of cytomegalovirus exposure and HLA in healthy donors. Primers included in the PCR were 60 Vbeta and 13 Jbeta primers. Sequencing used immunoSEQ multiplex PCR; TCRdb keeps in-frame clones, though not all of them. Among approximately 100,000 clones listed, under 85% were seen once. Sample: PBMCs. These receptors were obtained from a woman between 50 and 59 years old in good health and CMV-seropositive.

The chain carries TRBV19 and TRBJ1-2; D is uncertain. The CDR3 is 13 amino acids. The V and J ends lost 3 bases and 4 bases respectively, with 9 bases between them. CDR1 is LNHDA and CDR2 is SQIVND in the germline V gene (reference sequence). CDR3 bases: TGTGCCAGTAGTATTCACAGCCGCTATGGCTACACCTTC. This codes for CASSIHSRYGYTF.

This clone was observed a single time. The rearrangement links TRBV10-3 to TRBJ2-3; 7 bases are a match to TRBD2. V shed 0 bases and J 6 bases; nucleotides not matched to a gene: 9. There are 16 residues in the CDR3. Germline V gene data show CDR1 as ENHRY and CDR2 as SYGVKD. CDR3 region: CAISESGGTQLDTQYF. For the CDR3, the DNA is TGTGCCATCAGTGAGTCGGGAGGGACTCAGCTCGATACGCAGTATTTT.

V and J are TRBV5-1 and TRBJ2-5; D is ambiguous. CDR1 and CDR2 from the germline V gene are SGHRS and YFSETQ. The CDR3 spans 14 residues. The V gene lost 4 bases and the J gene lost 1 base, with 11 bases spanning the gap. CDR3 nucleotides: TGCGCCAGCAGCATGGACCCGGGCCAAGAGACCCAGTACTTC. This sequence encodes CASSMDPGQETQYF.

The genes are TRBV19 and TRBJ2-4, with 10 bases lining up with TRBD1. With 7 bases clipped from V and 13 bases from J, the junction kept 28 bases outside the gene matches. The germline V gene has CDR1 LNHDA and CDR2 SQIVND (reference sequence). This CDR3 is 19 amino acids long. CDR3 loop: CASINRGSVWRQGAYGQYF. CDR3 DNA sequence: TGTGCCAGTATCAATAGGGGCTCGGTTTGGAGACAGGGGGCCTACGGCCAGTACTTC.

This clone was seen more than once but under ten times. This chain's CDR3 is CASSVTGGGNIQYF. The DNA of the CDR3 is TGTGCCAGCAGCGTAACAGGGGGGGGGAACATTCAGTACTTC. This chain uses TRBV5-6 with TRBJ2-4; D possibly corresponds to TRBD1 (8 bases). The CDR3 covers 14 residues. Germline V gene data show CDR1 as SGHDT and CDR2 as YYEEEE. Trimming removed 4 bases from V and 7 bases from J, with 15 bases in between.

This chain links TRBV27 with TRBJ2-7, with D possibly matching TRBD1 (6 bases). Germline CDR1 and CDR2: MNHEY and SMNVEV (reference sequence). The V end lost 0 bases, the J end lost 12 bases, and 6 bases lay between the germline ends. The CDR3 has 10 residues. DNA for the CDR3: TGTGCCAGCAGTTTATCGGACAGGTACTTC. This translates into CASSLSDRYF.

This chain connects TRBV7-9 to TRBJ1-2; D is possibly TRBD1 (5 bases). Germline lookup yields CDR1 SEHNR and CDR2 FQNEAQ (reference sequence). The V end was cut by 7 bases, the J end by 3 bases, with 18 bases between. The CDR3 is made up of 15 amino acids. The CDR3 is CASTLRPSGDYGYTF. CDR3 coding DNA: TGTGCCAGCACTCTTAGACCGTCGGGGGACTATGGCTACACCTTC.

This clone appeared a few times. The chain employs TRBV18 and TRBJ1-2; 7 bases fit TRBD1. Germline CDR1 and CDR2: KGHSH and LQKENI. V lost 2 bases to trimming and J lost 4 bases; unmatched junction nucleotides: 4. The length of the CDR3 is 14 residues. CDR3 sequence (DNA): TGTGCCAGCTCACCAGACAGGGAGACCTATGGCTACACCTTC. It codes for CASSPDRETYGYTF.

This clone was found a few times. The chain employs TRBV19 and TRBJ2-1; TRBD2 matches 7 bases. There are 11 residues in the CDR3. CDR1 and CDR2 from the germline V gene are LNHDA and SQIVND (reference sequence). The trim removed 6 bases at V and 10 bases at J, leaving 3 bases unmatched. CDR3 nucleotides: TGTGCCAGTAGAGGACTAGAGGAGCAGTTCTTC. The encoded protein is CASRGLEEQFF.

This sequence joins TRBV15 and TRBJ2-7, with TRBD1 identical over 11 bases. The CDR3 is made up of 15 amino acids. The trim removed 7 bases at V and 2 bases at J, leaving 7 bases unmatched. Germline assignment: CDR1 LNHNV and CDR2 YYDKDF (reference sequence). The CDR3 nucleotides read TGTGCCACCAACGACCCGGGACAGGGGGCCTACGAGCAGTACTTC. It is translated as CATNDPGQGAYEQYF.

The chain couples TRBV5-1 to TRBJ2-1; TRBD1 might be the D (6 bases). Looked up from germline, CDR1 is SGHRS and CDR2 is YFSETQ. V was trimmed by 4 bases and J by 2 bases, leaving 13 bases between them. The CDR3 has 15 amino acids. The CDR3 coding sequence is TGCGCCAGCAGCGAGCAGGGGAGCCCCTACAATGAGCAGTTCTTC. Amino acid sequence: CASSEQGSPYNEQFF.

This chain links TRBV9 with TRBJ2-1; 8 bases map to TRBD1. The ends lost 6 bases at V and 2 bases at J; junction bases unmatched: 10. From germline, CDR1 is SGDLS and CDR2 YYNGEE. This CDR3 contains 16 residues. CDR3 region: CASNTGGLNTYNEQFF. The CDR3 DNA sequence: TGTGCCAGCAACACAGGGGGACTGAACACCTACAATGAGCAGTTCTTC.

The rearrangement joins TRBV5-6 to TRBJ2-7; TRBD2 agrees at 7 bases. The junction had 8 bases not matched to a gene; V was cut back by 4 bases and J by 7 bases. Germline V CDR1 and CDR2: SGHDT, YYEEEE. This CDR3 spans 13 amino acids. The chain's CDR3 is CASSRDYRGEQYF. CDR3 coding DNA: TGTGCCAGCAGCCGGGACTACCGAGGGGAGCAGTACTTC.

The chain links TRBV7-2 to TRBJ2-3, with 11 bases aligning to TRBD2. The CDR3 totals 15 residues. Germline assignment: CDR1 SGHTA and CDR2 FQGNSA. V shed 4 bases, J shed 1 base, and the junction held 1 base outside the gene matches. Written as DNA, the CDR3 is TGTGCCAGCAGCTCGGGACTAGCGGGCACAGATACGCAGTATTTT. It translates to CASSSGLAGTDTQYF.

This clone has a handful of counts. V and J are TRBV9 and TRBJ1-3, with D perhaps matching TRBD1 (5 bases). V gave up 3 bases and J gave up 4 bases, with 8 bases separating them. Looked up from germline, CDR1 is SGDLS and CDR2 is YYNGEE. The length of the CDR3 is 13 residues. DNA of the CDR3: TGTGCCAGCAGCGCCCCAGGGGGAAACACCATATATTTT. Its protein product is CASSAPGGNTIYF.

The CDR3 region is CASSLRAGGAYNEQFF. The CDR3 region has the DNA TGTGCCAGCAGCTTACGAGCGGGGGGCGCCTACAATGAGCAGTTCTTC. V and J are TRBV11-2 and TRBJ2-1; TRBD2 agrees at 9 bases. There are 16 residues in the CDR3. The V and J ends lost 2 bases and 2 bases, in that order; junction bases with no gene match: 4. Germline V lookup: CDR1 SGHAT, CDR2 FQNNGV.

This clone has a handful of counts. V and J are TRBV19 and TRBJ1-5; 7 bases are a match to TRBD1. The CDR3 extends over 13 amino acids. Germline V CDR1 and CDR2: LNHDA, SQIVND (reference sequence). Trimming cost V 10 bases and J 3 bases; bases outside gene matches: 6. The CDR3 nucleotides read TGTGCCACCACAGGGGTCCTCAATCAGCCCCAGCATTTT. Amino acid sequence: CATTGVLNQPQHF. The full variable domain, with the rest looked up from reference TRBV19 and TRBJ1-5, is DGGITQSPKYLFRKEGQNVTLSCEQNLNHDAMYWYRQDPGQGLRLIYYSQIVNDFQKGDIAEGYSVSREKKESFPLTVTSAQKNPTAFYLCATTGVLNQPQHFGDGTRLSIL.

This clone is a singleton in its sample. This chain uses TRBV6-6 with TRBJ2-2, with 13 positions matching TRBD2. J was trimmed by 6 bases and V by 6 bases; bases with no gene match: 4. Germline-derived CDR1 and CDR2 are MNHNY and SVGAGI (reference sequence). The CDR3 consists of 15 residues. DNA of the CDR3: TGTGCCAGCAGCTCGACTAGCGGGAGGTCCGGGGAGCTGTTTTTT. Its protein is CASSSTSGRSGELFF.

The chain recombines TRBV4-3 with TRBJ2-3; D possibly corresponds to TRBD2 (6 bases). The CDR3 is 15 amino acids. Trimming removed 0 bases from V and 2 bases from J, with 9 bases in between. Germline loops: CDR1 LGHNA, CDR2 YSLEER. In nucleotides, the CDR3 is TGCGCCAGCAGCCAAGATGGGAGGTCCACAGATACGCAGTATTTT. Translation: CASSQDGRSTDTQYF.

The rearrangement joins TRBV4-3 to TRBJ2-3; the match to TRBD2 covers 11 bases. The V gene end was trimmed by 1 base and the J gene end by 6 bases; junction bases not matched to a gene: 6. This CDR3 contains 16 residues. CDR1 and CDR2 from the germline V gene are LGHNA and YSLEER. Written as DNA, the CDR3 is TGCGCCAGCAGCCAAGGGCTAGCGGGGGGCGCGGATACGCAGTATTTT. This encodes CASSQGLAGGADTQYF.

By share, this clone counts as medium-sized. V usage is TRBV5-1 and J usage is TRBJ1-2; the match to TRBD1 covers 12 bases. The J segment lost 8 bases and the V segment lost 3 bases, leaving 8 bases of the junction unmatched. This CDR3 has 15 residues. The germline CDR1 and CDR2 sequences are SGHRS and YFSETQ. The CDR3 sequence: CASSSDPGTGGGYTF. DNA for the CDR3: TGCGCCAGCAGCTCGGACCCCGGGACAGGGGGCGGCTACACCTTC.

The chain couples TRBV29-1 to TRBJ2-7; 7 bases line up with TRBD2. Germline V gene sequence: CDR1 SQVTM, CDR2 ANQGSEA. The J segment lost 0 bases and the V segment lost 7 bases, leaving 15 bases of the junction unmatched. The CDR3 is 16 residues long. The CDR3 reads CSAGGGRAGSSYEQYF. In nucleotides, the CDR3 is TGCAGCGCCGGAGGAGGCAGAGCGGGGAGCTCCTACGAGCAGTACTTC.

This chain connects TRBV4-1 to TRBJ2-5, with TRBD2 identical over 7 bases. The CDR3 loop spans 16 amino acids. Trimming at V came to 2 bases and at J to 1 base, leaving 7 bases not matched to a gene. Per the germline V gene, CDR1 is MGHRA and CDR2 is YSYEKL. CDR3 nucleotides: TGCGCCAGCAGCCAACCCTTAACTAGCGCCCAAGAGACCCAGTACTTC. It is translated as CASSQPLTSAQETQYF.

The chain uses TRBV7-9 and TRBJ2-5; TRBD2 might be the D (6 bases). Germline CDR1 SEHNR, CDR2 FQNEAQ (reference sequence). The CDR3 is made up of 15 amino acids. Trimming took off 6 bases at V and 1 base at J, with 15 bases between the two ends. DNA for the CDR3: TGTGCCAGCAGGAGCCTAGCGACTATCCAAGAGACCCAGTACTTC. Residues: CASRSLATIQETQYF.

This clone was detected only once. The chain combines TRBV4-1 with TRBJ2-3; a weak D match, TRBD2 (6 bases). CDR3 length: 18 residues. Germline-derived CDR1 and CDR2 are MGHRA and YSYEKL. Between the trimmed V and J ends, which lost 1 base and 4 bases, there was a span of 21 bases. CDR3 sequence reads: CASSQVGSGGKASDTQYF. For the CDR3, the DNA is TGCGCCAGCAGCCAAGTTGGGAGCGGCGGGAAAGCCTCAGATACGCAGTATTTT.

The table lists this clone with a few counts. The chain recombines TRBV29-1 with TRBJ2-1; 12 positions match TRBD2. V was clipped by 4 bases and J by 2 bases; unmatched bases: 6. CDR1 and CDR2 from the germline V gene are SQVTM and ANQGSEA. CDR3 length: 16 amino acids. CDR3 amino acids: CSVVLAGGVAYNEQFF. The CDR3 DNA follows: TGCAGCGTTGTACTAGCGGGGGGCGTAGCCTACAATGAGCAGTTCTTC.

CDR3 residues: CASSASTGRYEQYF. The CDR3 DNA sequence: TGTGCCAGCAGCGCTTCGACAGGGCGGTACGAGCAGTACTTC. This chain joins TRBV7-2 and TRBJ2-7, with 7 bases that match TRBD1. V was pared by 5 bases and J by 4 bases, with 8 bases of the junction left unmatched. CDR3 length: 14 amino acids. From germline, CDR1 is SGHTA and CDR2 FQGNSA.

The chain carries TRBV11-2 and TRBJ2-7; D ambiguous. The CDR3 extends over 15 amino acids. V dropped 4 bases and J dropped 3 bases, with 16 bases sitting between them. CDR1 is SGHAT and CDR2 is FQNNGV in the germline V gene. CDR3 protein: CASSSPPGLIYEQYF. The CDR3 region has the DNA TGTGCCAGCAGCTCCCCGCCCGGTCTTATCTACGAGCAGTACTTC.

This clone has only a few counts. This chain uses TRBV2 with TRBJ1-5; D is ambiguous. CDR1 is SNHLY and CDR2 is FYNNEI in the germline V gene. The CDR3 sequence is 13 residues long. V lost 5 bases to trimming and J lost 0 bases, with 5 bases between them. CDR3 DNA sequence: TGTGCCAGCAGTTCAAATAGCAATCAGCCCCAGCATTTT. This translates into CASSSNSNQPQHF.

This clone occurred a few times. The chain combines TRBV7-9 with TRBJ1-1; 11 bases line up with TRBD1. This CDR3 has 18 amino acids. V trimming: 5 bases; J trimming: 10 bases; junction bases outside the gene matches: 21. CDR1 and CDR2 (germline): SEHNR, FQNEAQ (reference sequence). The CDR3 DNA reads as TGTGCCAGCAGCCAATACCCATCTCGGACAGGGGGCGCGATGACAGCTTTCTTT. This gives the protein CASSQYPSRTGGAMTAFF.

This chain connects TRBV11-1 to TRBJ1-2; TRBD1 is a possible D gene (5 bases). Germline V lookup: CDR1 SGHAT, CDR2 FQDESV (reference sequence). With 5 bases removed from V and 4 bases from J, the gap between germline ends came to 17 bases. CDR3 length equals 15 residues. The DNA for the CDR3 is TGTGCCAGCAGCCCTCTTTCCGCAGGGTTCTATGGCTACACCTTC. Its protein product is CASSPLSAGFYGYTF.

Comments on this clone: One end of the junction is discordant with germline, which a read error may explain. CDR3 in DNA: TGTTCCAGCAGCTTAACTACCGGGACAGGGGGAACAGAGCAGTACTTC. As protein: CSSSLTTGTGGTEQYF. The gene calls are TRBV7-9 and TRBJ2-7; 11 nucleotides match TRBD1. The CDR3 spans 16 residues. The germline V gene has CDR1 SEHNR and CDR2 FQNEAQ (reference sequence). Combining the CDR3 with reference TRBV7-9 and TRBJ2-7 gives the whole variable domain DTGVSQNPRHKITKRGQNVTFRCDPISEHNRLYWYRQTLGQGPEFLTYFQNEAQLEKSRLLSDRFSAERPKGSFSTLEIQRTEQGDSAMYLCSSSLTTGTGGTEQYFGPGTRLTVT.